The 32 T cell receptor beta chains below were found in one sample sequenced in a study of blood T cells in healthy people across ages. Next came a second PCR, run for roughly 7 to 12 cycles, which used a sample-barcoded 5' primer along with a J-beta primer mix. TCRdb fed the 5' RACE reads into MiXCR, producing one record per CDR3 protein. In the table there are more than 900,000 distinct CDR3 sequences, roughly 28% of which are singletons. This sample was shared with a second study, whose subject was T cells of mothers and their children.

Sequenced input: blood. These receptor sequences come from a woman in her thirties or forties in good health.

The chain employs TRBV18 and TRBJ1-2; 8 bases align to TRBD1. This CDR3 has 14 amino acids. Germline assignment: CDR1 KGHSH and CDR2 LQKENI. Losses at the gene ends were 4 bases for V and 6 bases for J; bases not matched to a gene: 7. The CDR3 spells CASSRRGQGDGYTF. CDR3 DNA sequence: TGTGCCAGCTCACGAAGAGGACAGGGAGATGGCTACACCTTC.

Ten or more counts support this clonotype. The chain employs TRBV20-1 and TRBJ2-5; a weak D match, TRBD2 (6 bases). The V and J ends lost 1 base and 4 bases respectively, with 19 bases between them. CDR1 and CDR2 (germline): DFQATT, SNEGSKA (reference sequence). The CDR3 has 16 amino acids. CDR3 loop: CSARVGGVAVGETQYF. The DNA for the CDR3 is TGCAGTGCTAGAGTCGGGGGAGTAGCGGTTGGAGAGACCCAGTACTTC.

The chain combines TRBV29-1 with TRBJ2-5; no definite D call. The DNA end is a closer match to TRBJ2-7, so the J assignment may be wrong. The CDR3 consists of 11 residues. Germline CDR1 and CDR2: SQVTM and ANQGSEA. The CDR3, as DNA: TGCAGCGTGGCAGTCTGGGACGAGCAGTACTTC. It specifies CSVAVWDEQYF.

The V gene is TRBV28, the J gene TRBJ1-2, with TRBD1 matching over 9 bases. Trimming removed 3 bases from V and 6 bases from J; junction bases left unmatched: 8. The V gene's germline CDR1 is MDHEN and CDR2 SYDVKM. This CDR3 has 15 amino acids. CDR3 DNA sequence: TGTGCCAGCAGTTTTTTTAGGACAGGGGTGAATGGCTACACCTTC. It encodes CASSFFRTGVNGYTF.

In nucleotides, the CDR3 is TGTGCCAGCAGCAAAGCTGGACAGGCGAATTCACCCCTCCACTTT. This gives the protein CASSKAGQANSPLHF. V gene TRBV9 combines with J gene TRBJ1-6; TRBD1 matches 7 bases. J lost 7 bases, V lost 4 bases, and 8 bases had no gene match. Looked up from germline, CDR1 is SGDLS and CDR2 is YYNGEE. The CDR3 totals 15 residues.

Here the CDR3 reads CASSGHSGDEQFF. The CDR3 DNA is TGCGCCAGCAGCGGCCACTCAGGGGATGAGCAGTTCTTC. The gene calls are TRBV5-1 and TRBJ2-1; maybe TRBD1 (6 bases). The CDR3 runs to 13 residues. Germline CDR1 and CDR2: SGHRS and YFSETQ. The V and J ends lost 4 bases and 8 bases respectively, with 13 bases between them. Full variable domain (remainder filled in from reference TRBV5-1 and TRBJ2-1): KAGVTQTPRYLIKTRGQQVTLSCSPISGHRSVSWYQQTPGQGLQFLFEYFSETQRNKGNFPGRFSGRQFSNSRSEMNVSTLELGDSALYLCASSGHSGDEQFFGPGTRLTVL.

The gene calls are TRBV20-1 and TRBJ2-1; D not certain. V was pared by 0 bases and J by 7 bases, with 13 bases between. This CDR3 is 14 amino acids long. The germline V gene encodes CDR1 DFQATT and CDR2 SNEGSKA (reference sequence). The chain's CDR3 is CSARDWLMVNEQFF. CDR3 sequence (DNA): TGCAGTGCTAGAGATTGGCTAATGGTGAATGAGCAGTTCTTC.

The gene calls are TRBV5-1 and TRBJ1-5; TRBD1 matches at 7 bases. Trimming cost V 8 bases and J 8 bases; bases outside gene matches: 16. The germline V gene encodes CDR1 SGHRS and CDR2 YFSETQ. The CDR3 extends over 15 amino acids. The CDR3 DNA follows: TGCGCCAGGGCATCGGAAGACAGGGCTTATGAGCCCCAGCATTTT. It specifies CARASEDRAYEPQHF.

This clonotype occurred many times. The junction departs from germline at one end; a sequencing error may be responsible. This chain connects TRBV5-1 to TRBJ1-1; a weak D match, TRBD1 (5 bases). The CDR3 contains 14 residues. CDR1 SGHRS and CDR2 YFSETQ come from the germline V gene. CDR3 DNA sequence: TGTGCCAGCAGCTTAGAGGGACTGAACACTGAAGCTTTCTTT. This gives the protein CASSLEGLNTEAFF.

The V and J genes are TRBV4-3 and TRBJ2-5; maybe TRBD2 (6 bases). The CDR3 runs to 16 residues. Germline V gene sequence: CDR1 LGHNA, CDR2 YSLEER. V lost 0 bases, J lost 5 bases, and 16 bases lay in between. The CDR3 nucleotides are TGCGCCAGCAGCCAAGATTGGCGGGGCCTGCGGGAGACCCAGTACTTC. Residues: CASSQDWRGLRETQYF.

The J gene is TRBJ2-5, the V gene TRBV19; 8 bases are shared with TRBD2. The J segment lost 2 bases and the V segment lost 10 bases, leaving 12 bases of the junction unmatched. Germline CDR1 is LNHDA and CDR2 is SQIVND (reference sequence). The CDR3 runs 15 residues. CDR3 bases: TGTGCCACCCAGAGTACTAGCGGACCACAAGAGACCCAGTACTTC. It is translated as CATQSTSGPQETQYF.

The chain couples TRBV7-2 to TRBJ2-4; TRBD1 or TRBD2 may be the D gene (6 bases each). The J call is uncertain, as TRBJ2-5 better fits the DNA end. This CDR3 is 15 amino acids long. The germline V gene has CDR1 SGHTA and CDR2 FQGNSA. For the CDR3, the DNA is TGTGCCAGCAGCCTTGGGGGGCGGGAAGAGGAGACCCAGTACTTC. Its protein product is CASSLGGREEETQYF.

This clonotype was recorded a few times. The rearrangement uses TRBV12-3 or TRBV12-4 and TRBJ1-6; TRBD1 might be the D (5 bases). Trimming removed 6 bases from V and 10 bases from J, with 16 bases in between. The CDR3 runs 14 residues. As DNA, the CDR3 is TGTGCCAGCAGCTTCGGCGGGGGGAGCTCACCCCTCCACTTT. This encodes CASSFGGGSSPLHF.

CDR3 in DNA: TGTGCCAGCAGTTACGCGGACAGGGGCGATCAGCCCCAGCATTTT. Translating gives CASSYADRGDQPQHF. The chain carries TRBV6-6 and TRBJ1-5; 9 bases match TRBD1. V shed 2 bases and J 5 bases; nucleotides not matched to a gene: 4. The CDR3 consists of 15 residues. CDR1 and CDR2 from the germline V gene are MNHNY and SVGAGI (reference sequence).

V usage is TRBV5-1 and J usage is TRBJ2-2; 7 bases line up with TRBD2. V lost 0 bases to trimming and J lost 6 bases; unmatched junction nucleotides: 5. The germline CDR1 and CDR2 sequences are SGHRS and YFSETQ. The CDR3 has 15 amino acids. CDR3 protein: CASSLGLAGAGELFF. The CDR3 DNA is TGCGCCAGCAGCTTGGGACTAGCTGGTGCCGGGGAGCTGTTTTTT.

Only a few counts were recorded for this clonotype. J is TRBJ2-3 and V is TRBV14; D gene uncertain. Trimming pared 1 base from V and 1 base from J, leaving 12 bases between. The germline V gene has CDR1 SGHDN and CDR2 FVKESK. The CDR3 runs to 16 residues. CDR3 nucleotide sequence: TGTGCCAGCAGCCAAGGACGTTTTGGAGGCACAGATACGCAGTATTTT. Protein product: CASSQGRFGGTDTQYF.

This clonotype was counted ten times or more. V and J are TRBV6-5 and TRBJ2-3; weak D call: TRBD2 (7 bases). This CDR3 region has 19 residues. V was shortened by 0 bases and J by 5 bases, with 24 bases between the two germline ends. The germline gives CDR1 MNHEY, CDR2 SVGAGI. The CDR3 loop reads CASSYSRGRPAGAGDTQYF. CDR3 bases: TGTGCCAGCAGTTACTCGAGAGGTCGACCGGCGGGGGCGGGAGATACGCAGTATTTT.

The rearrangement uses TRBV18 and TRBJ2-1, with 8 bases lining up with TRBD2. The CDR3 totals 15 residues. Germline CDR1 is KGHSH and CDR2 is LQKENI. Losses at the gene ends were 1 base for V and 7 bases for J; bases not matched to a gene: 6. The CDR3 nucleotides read TGTGCCAGCTCACCACAGGTAGCGGGGTATAATGAGCAGTTCTTC. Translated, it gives CASSPQVAGYNEQFF.

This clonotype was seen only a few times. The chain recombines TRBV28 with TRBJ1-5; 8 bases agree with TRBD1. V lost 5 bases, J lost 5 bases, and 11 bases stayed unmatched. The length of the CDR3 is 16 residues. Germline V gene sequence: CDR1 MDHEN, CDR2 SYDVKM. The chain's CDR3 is CASSRRTGNGYQPQHF. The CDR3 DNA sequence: TGTGCCAGCAGTCGCAGGACAGGGAACGGTTATCAGCCCCAGCATTTT. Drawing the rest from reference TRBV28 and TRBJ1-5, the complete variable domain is DVKVTQSSRYLVKRTGEKVFLECVQDMDHENMFWYRQDPGLGLRLIYFSYDVKMKEKGDIPEGYSVSREKKERFSLILESASTNQTSMYLCASSRRTGNGYQPQHFGDGTRLSIL.

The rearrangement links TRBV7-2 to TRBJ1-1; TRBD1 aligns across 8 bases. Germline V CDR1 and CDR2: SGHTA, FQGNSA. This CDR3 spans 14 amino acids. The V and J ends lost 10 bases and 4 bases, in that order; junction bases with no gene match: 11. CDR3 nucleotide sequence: TGTGCCACGGGGCAGGGGGCGACTCCCACTGAAGCTTTCTTT. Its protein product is CATGQGATPTEAFF.

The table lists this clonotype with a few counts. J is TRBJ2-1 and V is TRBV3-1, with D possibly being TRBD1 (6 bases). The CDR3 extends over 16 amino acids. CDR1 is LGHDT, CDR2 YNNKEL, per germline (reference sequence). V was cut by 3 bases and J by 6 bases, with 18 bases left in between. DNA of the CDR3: TGTGCCAGCAGCCAGCCGTCAACCTACAGGGCCAATGAGCAGTTCTTC. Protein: CASSQPSTYRANEQFF.

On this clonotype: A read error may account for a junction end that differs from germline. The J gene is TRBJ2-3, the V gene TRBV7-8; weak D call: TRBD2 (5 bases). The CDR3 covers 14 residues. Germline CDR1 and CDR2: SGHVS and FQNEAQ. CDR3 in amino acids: CASSLARLGDTQYF. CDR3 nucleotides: TGTGCCAGCAGCTTAGCGCGTTTGGGAGATACACAGTATTTT.

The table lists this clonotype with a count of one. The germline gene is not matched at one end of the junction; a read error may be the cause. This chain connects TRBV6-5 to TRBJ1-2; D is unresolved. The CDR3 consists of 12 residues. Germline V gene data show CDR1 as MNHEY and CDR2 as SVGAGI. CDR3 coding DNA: TGTGCCGGCAGCAACAGTAACTATGGCTACACCTTC. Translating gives CAGSNSNYGYTF.

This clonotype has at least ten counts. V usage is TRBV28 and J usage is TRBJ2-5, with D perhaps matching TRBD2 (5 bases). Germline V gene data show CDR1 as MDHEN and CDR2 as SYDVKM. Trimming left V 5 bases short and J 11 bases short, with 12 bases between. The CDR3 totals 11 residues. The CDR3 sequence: CASSPAWEQYF. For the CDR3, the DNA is TGTGCCAGCAGTCCTGCTTGGGAGCAGTACTTC.

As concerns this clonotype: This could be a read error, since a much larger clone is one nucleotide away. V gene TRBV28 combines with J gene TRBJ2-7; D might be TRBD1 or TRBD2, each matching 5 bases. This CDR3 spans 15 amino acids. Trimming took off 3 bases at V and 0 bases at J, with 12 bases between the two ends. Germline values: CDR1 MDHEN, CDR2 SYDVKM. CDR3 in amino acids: CASSLDGDPSYEQYF. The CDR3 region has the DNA TGTGCCAGCAGTTTGGACGGGGACCCCTCCTACGAGCAGTACTTC.

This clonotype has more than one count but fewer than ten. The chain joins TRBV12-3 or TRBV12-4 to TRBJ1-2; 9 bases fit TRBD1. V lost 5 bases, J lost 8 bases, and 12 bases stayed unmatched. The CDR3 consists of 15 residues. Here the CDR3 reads CASSPRTGAAVGYTF. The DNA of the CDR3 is TGTGCCAGCAGTCCCAGGACAGGGGCGGCTGTCGGCTACACCTTC.

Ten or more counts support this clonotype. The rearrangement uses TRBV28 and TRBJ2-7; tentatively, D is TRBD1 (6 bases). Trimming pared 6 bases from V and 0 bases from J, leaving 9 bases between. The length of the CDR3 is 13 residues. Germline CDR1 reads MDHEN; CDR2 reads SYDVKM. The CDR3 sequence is CASRDSPSYEQYF. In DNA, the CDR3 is TGTGCCAGCAGGGACAGCCCCTCCTACGAGCAGTACTTC. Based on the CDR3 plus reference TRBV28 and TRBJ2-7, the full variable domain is DVKVTQSSRYLVKRTGEKVFLECVQDMDHENMFWYRQDPGLGLRLIYFSYDVKMKEKGDIPEGYSVSREKKERFSLILESASTNQTSMYLCASRDSPSYEQYFGPGTRLTVT.

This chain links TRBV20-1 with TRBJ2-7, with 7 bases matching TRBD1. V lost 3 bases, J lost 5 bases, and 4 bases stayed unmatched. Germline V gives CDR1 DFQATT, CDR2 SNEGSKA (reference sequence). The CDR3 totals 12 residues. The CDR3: CSASVTGDEQYF. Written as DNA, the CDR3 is TGCAGTGCTAGTGTCACAGGGGACGAGCAGTACTTC.

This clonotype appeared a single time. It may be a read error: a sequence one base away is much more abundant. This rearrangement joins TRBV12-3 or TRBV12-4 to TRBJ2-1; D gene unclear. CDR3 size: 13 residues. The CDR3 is CTSSPGPGNEQFF. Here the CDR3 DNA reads TGTACCAGCAGTCCAGGACCCGGCAATGAGCAGTTCTTC.

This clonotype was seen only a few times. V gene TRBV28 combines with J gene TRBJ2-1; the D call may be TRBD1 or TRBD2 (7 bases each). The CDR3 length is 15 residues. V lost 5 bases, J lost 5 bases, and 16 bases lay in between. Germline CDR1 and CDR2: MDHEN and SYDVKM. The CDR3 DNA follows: TGTGCCAGCAGTCCAGGGGGGGCCCCAAACAATGAGCAGTTCTTC. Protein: CASSPGGAPNNEQFF.

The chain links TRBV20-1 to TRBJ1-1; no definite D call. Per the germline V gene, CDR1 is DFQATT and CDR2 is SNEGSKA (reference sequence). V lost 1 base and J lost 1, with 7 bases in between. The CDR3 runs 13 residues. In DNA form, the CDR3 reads TGCAGTGCTAGAGGAGAAGGGAACACTGAAGCTTTCTTT. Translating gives CSARGEGNTEAFF.

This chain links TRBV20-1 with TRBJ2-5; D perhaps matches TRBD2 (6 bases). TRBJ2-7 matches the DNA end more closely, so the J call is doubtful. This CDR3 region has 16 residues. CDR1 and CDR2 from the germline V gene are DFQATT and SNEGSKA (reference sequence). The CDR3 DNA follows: TGCAGTGCTAGAGACCTCTATTGGAGGGACGATTACGAGCAGTACTTC. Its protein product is CSARDLYWRDDYEQYF.